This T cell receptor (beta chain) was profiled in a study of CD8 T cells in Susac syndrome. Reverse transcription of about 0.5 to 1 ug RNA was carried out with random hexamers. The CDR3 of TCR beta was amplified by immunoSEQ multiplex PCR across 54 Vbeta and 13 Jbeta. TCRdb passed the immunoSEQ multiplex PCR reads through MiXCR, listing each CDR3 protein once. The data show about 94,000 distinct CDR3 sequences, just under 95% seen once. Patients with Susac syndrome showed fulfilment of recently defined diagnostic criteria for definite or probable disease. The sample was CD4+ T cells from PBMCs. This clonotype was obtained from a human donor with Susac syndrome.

The CDR3 loop reads CASSSVLSGGASKTQYF. The CDR3 DNA reads TGTGCCAGCAGCTCCGTCCTTAGCGGGGGGGCCTCCAAGACCCAGTACTTC. The V gene is TRBV7-2, the J gene TRBJ2-5, with 11 bases matching TRBD2. CDR3 length equals 17 residues. V lost 4 bases and J lost 6; bases outside the gene matches: 13. The V gene's germline CDR1 is SGHTA and CDR2 FQGNSA.